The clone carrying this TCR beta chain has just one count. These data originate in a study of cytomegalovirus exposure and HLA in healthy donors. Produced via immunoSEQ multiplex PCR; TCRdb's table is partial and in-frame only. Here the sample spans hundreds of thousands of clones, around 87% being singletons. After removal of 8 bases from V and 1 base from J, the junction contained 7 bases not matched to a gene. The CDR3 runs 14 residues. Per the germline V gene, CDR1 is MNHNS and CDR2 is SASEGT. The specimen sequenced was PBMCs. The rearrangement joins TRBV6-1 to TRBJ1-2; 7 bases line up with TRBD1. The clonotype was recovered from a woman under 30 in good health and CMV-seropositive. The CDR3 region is CASGTEYYNYGYTF. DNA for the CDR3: TGTGCCAGCGGGACAGAGTATTATAACTATGGCTACACCTTC.